These 9 T cell receptor beta chains originate from one sample sequenced in a study of blood T cell repertoires in COVID-19 (dated by TCRdb to about 2020). The library was obtained by the immunoSEQ multiplex PCR assay. The source is immuneACCESS, and TCRdb retained only in-frame sequences with V and J called. Part of the clones is not carried over; for the studies checked, unresolved V genes explain less than half of this, and the remainder is unexplained. Recorded for this sample are over 60,000 clones; over 65% of them occurred a single time. 20% to 25% of the sample is in the top ten clones. Sequenced material: peripheral blood. Receptors originate from a man older than 75 with active or convalescent COVID-19.

This clone was observed a handful of times. The J gene is TRBJ2-5, the V gene TRBV4-1; 8 nucleotides agree with TRBD1. CDR3 length equals 14 residues. V shed 4 bases and J 7 bases; nucleotides not matched to a gene: 8. CDR1 and CDR2 (germline): MGHRA, YSYEKL. In DNA form, the CDR3 reads TGCGCCAGCAGCCCGACAGGGGCACCGGGGACCCAGTACTTC. This translates into CASSPTGAPGTQYF.

The chain recombines TRBV28 with TRBJ1-1; D is possibly TRBD1 (6 bases). The CDR3 has 17 amino acids. Trimming stripped 5 bases from V and 0 bases from J, with 19 bases between. Germline lookup yields CDR1 MDHEN and CDR2 SYDVKM. CDR3 amino acids: CASSPYGAQGVNTEAFF. The CDR3 nucleotides are TGTGCCAGCAGTCCTTATGGGGCACAGGGAGTGAACACTGAAGCTTTCTTT.

This clone was detected only a few times. The chain combines TRBV5-4 with TRBJ2-2; D may be TRBD2 (7 bases). V was clipped by 4 bases and J by 2 bases, with 12 bases between them. CDR3 length: 15 residues. Per the germline V gene, CDR1 is SGHNT and CDR2 is YYREEE (reference sequence). For the CDR3, the DNA is TGTGCCAGCAGCGCGCGGGGGCTTAACACCGGGGAGCTGTTTTTT. Translation: CASSARGLNTGELFF.

The rearrangement joins TRBV5-3 to TRBJ2-1; the match to TRBD2 covers 9 bases. TRBV5-3 is classed as an ORF, of uncertain function. The CDR3 loop spans 16 amino acids. The V gene end was trimmed by 0 bases and the J gene end by 4 bases; junction bases not matched to a gene: 5. CDR3 nucleotide sequence: TGTGCCAGAAGCTTGGACGCGGGAGGGGATTACAATGAGCAGTTCTTC. This sequence encodes CARSLDAGGDYNEQFF.

The CDR3 nucleotides read TGTGCCAGCAGCCAACAACACGGGAATCAGCCCCAGCATTTT. This gives the protein CASSQQHGNQPQHF. This sequence joins TRBV4-2 and TRBJ1-5, with no clear D. The CDR3 contains 14 residues. Between the trimmed V and J ends, which lost 2 bases and 4 bases, there was a span of 9 bases. CDR1 is LGHNA and CDR2 is YNFKEQ in the germline V gene.

This chain joins TRBV5-5 and TRBJ1-5; 9 bases fit TRBD1. The V gene's germline CDR1 is SGHKS and CDR2 YYEKEE (reference sequence). The CDR3 has 16 amino acids. J was trimmed by 1 base and V by 4 bases; bases with no gene match: 6. Here the CDR3 reads CASSKGTGTSNQPQHF. In DNA, the CDR3 is TGTGCCAGCAGCAAAGGGACAGGGACGAGCAATCAGCCCCAGCATTTT.

The J gene is TRBJ1-2, the V gene TRBV7-9, with D possibly being TRBD1 (6 bases). Germline assignment: CDR1 SEHNR and CDR2 FQNEAQ (reference sequence). Trimming took off 4 bases at V and 8 bases at J, with 17 bases between the two ends. The length of the CDR3 is 14 residues. The CDR3 DNA reads as TGTGCCAGCAGCTATGCCGGGACAAGGGCCGGCTACACCTTC. Encoded protein: CASSYAGTRAGYTF. Full variable domain (outside the CDR3, taken from reference TRBV7-9 and TRBJ1-2): DTGVSQNPRHKITKRGQNVTFRCDPISEHNRLYWYRQTLGQGPEFLTYFQNEAQLEKSRLLSDRFSAERPKGSFSTLEIQRTEQGDSAMYLCASSYAGTRAGYTFGSGTRLTVV.

This clone was detected only once. The chain links TRBV5-4 to TRBJ1-1; 7 nucleotides line up with TRBD1. V shed 3 bases and J 3 bases; nucleotides not matched to a gene: 2. CDR1 and CDR2 (germline): SGHNT, YYREEE (reference sequence). The length of the CDR3 is 13 residues. CDR3: CASSSGQYTEAFF. CDR3 bases: TGTGCCAGCAGCTCGGGACAGTACACTGAAGCTTTCTTT. Filled out from reference TRBV5-4 and TRBJ1-1, the complete variable domain reads ETGVTQSPTHLIKTRGQQVTLRCSSQSGHNTVSWYQQALGQGPQFIFQYYREEENGRGNFPPRFSGLQFPNYSSELNVNALELDDSALYLCASSSGQYTEAFFGQGTRLTVV.

This clone was counted only a few times. V gene TRBV7-9 combines with J gene TRBJ2-5; TRBD2 might be the D (5 bases). Germline CDR1 SEHNR, CDR2 FQNEAQ (reference sequence). This CDR3 comprises 14 residues. The V gene lost 5 bases and the J gene lost 4 bases, with 14 bases spanning the gap. DNA for the CDR3: TGTGCCAGCAGCCCGACGGAGGCGGGAGAGACCCAGTACTTC. It is translated as CASSPTEAGETQYF. Complete variable domain (other parts from reference TRBV7-9 and TRBJ2-5): DTGVSQNPRHKITKRGQNVTFRCDPISEHNRLYWYRQTLGQGPEFLTYFQNEAQLEKSRLLSDRFSAERPKGSFSTLEIQRTEQGDSAMYLCASSPTEAGETQYFGPGTRLLVL.